Below, one TCR beta chain is given with its context. Its antigen is undetermined. The PCR employed 60 Vbeta primers together with 13 Jbeta primers. The assay was immunoSEQ multiplex PCR, and TCRdb's table has in-frame clones only and misses some. Here the sample spans about 190,000 clones, around 86% being singletons. The data were obtained in a study of cytomegalovirus exposure and HLA in healthy donors. Study-wide background: T cells numbering about 180 million yielded some 120 million unique TCR beta sequences in an earlier analysis. Findings and caveats of the study: Prior analysis indicated that the majority of TCR beta V segments exhibited productivity approximately 90% or approximately 30% of the time. A later analysis linked around 17,000 TCR beta sequences to HLA alleles at 0.05 false discovery rate.

Per germline, CDR1 SNHLY and CDR2 FYNNEI. The trim removed 6 bases at V and 1 base at J, leaving 5 bases unmatched. CDR3 length: 14 amino acids. The TCR was taken from a woman under 30 in good health and CMV-seronegative. The specimen sequenced was PBMCs. The chain recombines TRBV2 with TRBJ2-5; 7 bases agree with TRBD2. The CDR3 reads CASSRGLTQETQYF. CDR3 coding DNA: TGTGCCAGCAGCCGGGGACTAACCCAAGAGACCCAGTACTTC.